These T cell receptor beta chains were read from a single sample in a study of shared clonotypes between healthy human individuals. Sequencing was performed with immunoSEQ multiplex PCR; in TCRdb, only in-frame clones are kept and a portion is missing. The table records some 580,000 clones, 97% of them present only once. Sequences were obtained from naive CD4+ T cells sorted from blood. These receptors came from a woman in her twenties or thirties in good health. The CDR3 runs from the conserved cysteine through the conserved F or W. The order of the fields is clone size, J gene, D gene, V gene, CDR3 DNA, CDR3 protein. D genes are given only for firm matches. Size tells how often a clone was seen (once, few, many) or the class of an expanded clone, and some rows leave it out.

NA | TRBJ2-3 | NA | TRBV7-3 | TGTGCCAGCAGCCCCGTTAGCACAGATACGCAGTATTTT | CASSPVSTDTQYF
NA | TRBJ2-2 | NA | TRBV10-3 | TGTGCCGTTAGGGACTCCGTTGGTGTCGGGGAGCTGTTTTTT | CAVRDSVGVGELFF
NA | TRBJ1-2 | NA | TRBV18 | TGTGCCAGCTCACCCGGGACGGCGCGTGGCTACACCTTC | CASSPGTARGYTF
NA | TRBJ2-1 | TRBD1 | TRBV27 | TGTGCCAGCAGTACTCCCGGGACAGGGGGCTCCAATGAGCAGTTCTTC | CASSTPGTGGSNEQFF
NA | TRBJ2-2 | NA | TRBV5-1 | TGCGCCAGCAGCTTGGCCGAACAGGGCACCGGGGAGCTGTTTTTT | CASSLAEQGTGELFF
NA | TRBJ2-1 | TRBD2 | TRBV9 | TGTGCCAGCAGCGCCACAACCGGGACTAGCGGGAGTCGTACGTTCTTC | CASSATTGTSGSRTFF
NA | TRBJ2-7 | NA | TRBV28 | TGTGCCAGCAGCCCATCTGCCGGAGGGCTCTACGAGCAGTACTTC | CASSPSAGGLYEQYF
NA | TRBJ2-7 | TRBD1 | TRBV25-1 | TGTGCCAGCAGTGATCTCGGGGACAGGGACTACGAGCAGTACTTC | CASSDLGDRDYEQYF
NA | TRBJ2-1 | NA | TRBV6-6 | TGTGCCAGCAGTTACTACGGGACGCTTAACAATGAGCAGTTCTTC | CASSYYGTLNNEQFF
NA | TRBJ2-2 | TRBD1 | TRBV6-1 | TGTGCCAGCAGGGGGACAGGGGGAAACGGGGAGCTGTTTTTT | CASRGTGGNGELFF
NA | TRBJ2-3 | NA | TRBV29-1 | TGCAGCGTTGAACCTAGCCAGCCCACAGATACGCAGTATTTT | CSVEPSQPTDTQYF
NA | TRBJ2-7 | NA | TRBV29-1 | TGCAGCGTATGGACTCCAGGTCGCACCTACGAGCAGTACTTC | CSVWTPGRTYEQYF
NA | TRBJ2-5 | NA | TRBV6-5 | TGTGCCAGCAGGGGGTGGGAGACCCAGTACTTC | CASRGWETQYF
NA | TRBJ1-1 | TRBD1 | TRBV6-6 | TGTGCCAGCACTACTACAGGGGGTGGTGAAACTGAAGCTTTCTTT | CASTTTGGGETEAFF
NA | TRBJ2-7 | TRBD2 | TRBV19 | TGTGCCAGCAACGGGGGGAGCTCCTACGAGCAGTACTTC | CASNGGSSYEQYF
NA | TRBJ2-3 | NA | TRBV18 | TGTGCCAGCTCACCACAGGGCACAGATACGCAGTATTTT | CASSPQGTDTQYF
once | TRBJ2-7 | TRBD2 | TRBV19 | TGTGCCAGTAGTAGAGCTAGCGGGAATTCCTACGAGCAGTACTTC | CASSRASGNSYEQYF
NA | TRBJ2-7 | TRBD2 | TRBV2 | TGTGCCAGCAGTGGGCTAGCGGGAGGGCCATCCTACGAGCAGTACTTC | CASSGLAGGPSYEQYF
NA | TRBJ2-7 | TRBD1 | TRBV5-1 | TGCGCCAGCAGCGACGGACAGGGGGCCCCCTACGAGCAGTACTTC | CASSDGQGAPYEQYF
once | TRBJ1-2 | NA | TRBV7-9 | TGTGCCAGCAGCGGACGGGACACAGCTAACTATGGCTACACCTTC | CASSGRDTANYGYTF
NA | TRBJ2-1 | NA | TRBV5-1 | TGCGCCAGCAGCTTGAGGAGGTCCTACAATGAGCAGTTCTTC | CASSLRRSYNEQFF
NA | TRBJ2-5 | TRBD1 | TRBV19 | TGTGCCAGTAGTACCAAAGGACAGGGCAAGGTGACCCAGTACTTC | CASSTKGQGKVTQYF
NA | TRBJ1-3 | NA | TRBV10-1 | TGCGCCAGCAGTGCGGGGGGAAAAGCTGGAAACACCATATATTTT | CASSAGGKAGNTIYF
NA | TRBJ2-2 | TRBD2 | TRBV19 | TGTGCCAGTAGTATAAATTGGGGAGGGGCGAACACCGGGGAGCTGTTTTTT | CASSINWGGANTGELFF
NA | TRBJ2-7 | TRBD2 | TRBV9 | TGTGCCAGCAGCGTAGACCCTAGCGGGAGGATACCCTACGAGCAGTACTTC | CASSVDPSGRIPYEQYF
NA | TRBJ1-3 | NA | TRBV6-5 | TGTGCCAGCAGTTACAGTTCCCCACCAACTGGAAACACCATATATTTT | CASSYSSPPTGNTIYF
NA | TRBJ2-7 | TRBD2 | TRBV5-1 | TGCGCCAGCAGACCTCAAGCGGGAGGGTCCTCGGGAGAGCAGTACTTC | CASRPQAGGSSGEQYF
NA | TRBJ2-5 | NA | TRBV2 | TGTGCCAGCAGTGAGTTGGGGGCTGAGTTGGGGGAGACCCAGTACTTC | CASSELGAELGETQYF
NA | TRBJ2-7 | NA | TRBV28 | TGTGCCAGCACCACAGGGTGGGATTCCTACGAGCAGTACTTC | CASTTGWDSYEQYF
NA | TRBJ2-5 | TRBD1 | TRBV28 | TGTGCCAGCAGTTTCGCGACAGGGGGCCTAGAGACCCAGTACTTC | CASSFATGGLETQYF
NA | TRBJ2-3 | NA | TRBV4-1 | TGCGCCAGCAGCCCCACTCCTTCTAGCACAGATACGCAGTATTTT | CASSPTPSSTDTQYF
NA | TRBJ2-2 | NA | TRBV5-1 | TGCGCCAGCAGCTTGGGCCGGGATCGTCTGGCCGGGGAGCTGTTTTTT | CASSLGRDRLAGELFF
NA | TRBJ2-5 | TRBD2 | TRBV18 | TGTGCCAGCTCACCAGCGCTAGCGGTCCAAGAGACCCAGTACTTC | CASSPALAVQETQYF
NA | TRBJ2-4 | TRBD2 | TRBV6-6 | TGTGCCAGCAGCTACGGCGGGAGTATTGTCAAAAACATTCAGTACTTC | CASSYGGSIVKNIQYF
NA | TRBJ1-4 | TRBD1 | TRBV9 | TGTGCCAGCAGCGTAGGTGGGACAGGGGTTGAAAAACTGTTTTTT | CASSVGGTGVEKLFF
NA | TRBJ2-6 | TRBD2 | TRBV12-5 | TGTGCTAGTGGTTTGGTACGGCGGGAGGGGGACTCTGGGGCCAACGTCCTGACTTTC | CASGLVRREGDSGANVLTF
once | TRBJ1-4 | NA | TRBV11-2 | TGTGCCAGCAGCTTAGTCGGGGCTACTAATGAAAAACTGTTTTTT | CASSLVGATNEKLFF
once | TRBJ1-4 | TRBD1 | TRBV6-1 | TGTGCCAGCGCTCCCCAGCAGGGGGATAAAAAACTGTTTTTT | CASAPQQGDKKLFF
NA | TRBJ2-6 | NA | TRBV7-2 | TGTGCCAGCAGCTCCACGGGACACACCGTCTCTGGGGCCAACGTCCTGACTTTC | CASSSTGHTVSGANVLTF
NA | TRBJ1-4 | NA | TRBV5-1 | TGCGCCAGCAGCAACCAGGGGTTTAATGAAAAACTGTTTTTT | CASSNQGFNEKLFF
NA | TRBJ1-2 | NA | TRBV19 | TGTGCCAGTAGTATGGGGGACTATGGCTACACCTTC | CASSMGDYGYTF
NA | TRBJ2-1 | TRBD1 | TRBV19 | TGTGCCACCTCCCTAGACAGGGGGGGGATTAATGAGCAGTTCTTC | CATSLDRGGINEQFF
NA | TRBJ2-1 | NA | TRBV10-2 | TGCGCCAGCAGAGTTCCCTCCTACAATGAGCAGTTCTTC | CASRVPSYNEQFF
once | TRBJ2-7 | NA | TRBV19 | TGTGCCAGTAGTATCCAGCTACAATCTGGCGAGCAGTACTTC | CASSIQLQSGEQYF
NA | TRBJ1-2 | NA | TRBV7-9 | TGTGCCAGCAGCTATCAGGGATGGGACGGCTACACCTTC | CASSYQGWDGYTF
NA | TRBJ1-1 | NA | TRBV27 | TGTGCCAGCAGTTTGGGGTTGGCAACTGAAGCTTTCTTT | CASSLGLATEAFF
NA | TRBJ1-4 | NA | TRBV6-5 | TGTGCCAGCAGAAGCCGGCGGGGGCGGGTTGAAAAACTGTTTTTT | CASRSRRGRVEKLFF
NA | TRBJ2-5 | NA | TRBV11-1 | TGTGCCAGCAGCTCAGACGGTAGGCAAGAGACCCAGTACTTC | CASSSDGRQETQYF
NA | TRBJ1-1 | NA | TRBV28 | TGTGCCAGCAGCTTATTTCAGGGTACCACTGAAGCTTTCTTT | CASSLFQGTTEAFF
once | TRBJ2-1 | TRBD2 | TRBV2 | TGTGCCAGCAATTTAGCGGGCGGGTCATACAATGAGCAGTTCTTC | CASNLAGGSYNEQFF
NA | TRBJ2-5 | TRBD1 | TRBV29-1 | TGCAGCGTTGAACAGGGGGCCGGCGAGACCCAGTACTTC | CSVEQGAGETQYF
NA | TRBJ2-5 | NA | TRBV14 | TGTGCCAGCAGCCGGGGGTGGGGTTTGAAGACCCAGTACTTC | CASSRGWGLKTQYF
NA | TRBJ2-7 | NA | TRBV6-1 | TGTGCCAGCAGTGAATTGGAGGGGGCAACGTACGAGCAGTACTTC | CASSELEGATYEQYF
NA | TRBJ2-5 | NA | TRBV10-3 | TGTGCCATCAGTAGGCAGGAGGGACAAGAGACCCAGTACTTC | CAISRQEGQETQYF
NA | TRBJ2-1 | NA | TRBV11-2 | TGTGCCAGCAGCCTGGACTTTGAGCAGTTCTTC | CASSLDFEQFF